This entry lists 12 T cell receptor beta chains sequenced from one sample in a study of beta chain features in type 1 diabetes. Since all of the isolated RNA was reverse transcribed, expressed TCRB transcripts were what got sequenced. Data came from immunoSEQ multiplex PCR; TCRdb stores just in-frame clones and leaves some out. The sample lists 140,000 to 150,000 clones, 40% to 60% occurring once. The sequenced sample was Tregs from blood. The receptor set was obtained from a man between 18 and 29 years old in good health.

The V and J genes are TRBV11-2 and TRBJ2-3, with D perhaps TRBD1 (5 bases). Germline CDR1 and CDR2: SGHAT and FQNNGV. V dropped 0 bases and J dropped 1 base, with 23 bases sitting between them. The CDR3 consists of 20 residues. CDR3 region: CASSLDTVGQGFLGTDTQYF. CDR3 nucleotide sequence: TGTGCCAGCAGCTTAGACACAGTGGGGCAAGGTTTTTTGGGCACAGATACGCAGTATTTT.

This clone was seen only a few times. This rearrangement joins TRBV7-9 to TRBJ2-4, with D perhaps matching TRBD2 (5 bases). The CDR3 runs 14 residues. The germline V gene encodes CDR1 SEHNR and CDR2 FQNEAQ (reference sequence). The V end was cut by 3 bases, the J end by 6 bases, with 12 bases between. CDR3 region: CASSLLLASNIQYF. In nucleotides, the CDR3 is TGTGCCAGCAGCTTGTTGCTAGCCTCAAACATTCAGTACTTC.

This clone was seen a few times. This chain uses TRBV4-2 with TRBJ2-7; TRBD2 aligns across 11 bases. Trimming at V came to 0 bases and at J to 2 bases, leaving 9 bases not matched to a gene. The CDR3 contains 18 residues. Germline V lookup: CDR1 LGHNA, CDR2 YNFKEQ. Here the CDR3 reads CASSQDTISGLAAYEQYF. CDR3 in DNA: TGTGCCAGCAGCCAAGACACCATCTCGGGACTAGCGGCCTACGAGCAGTACTTC.

This rearrangement joins TRBV7-2 to TRBJ1-4; D gene uncertain. The germline CDR1 and CDR2 sequences are SGHTA and FQGNSA. Trimming left V 3 bases short and J 7 bases short, with 9 bases between. The CDR3 extends over 13 amino acids. The CDR3: CASSFSSGEKLFF. In DNA, the CDR3 is TGTGCCAGCAGCTTCTCCTCGGGTGAAAAACTGTTTTTT.

V is TRBV13 and J is TRBJ1-3; no firm D call. CDR3 length: 16 residues. V lost 5 bases, J lost 0 bases, and 14 bases lay in between. Germline V gives CDR1 PRHDT, CDR2 FYEKMQ (reference sequence). The CDR3 coding sequence is TGTGCCAGCAGCGTGTCAGTCTGGAGCTCTGGAAACACCATATATTTT. This translates into CASSVSVWSSGNTIYF.

For the CDR3, the DNA is TGCGCCAGCAGTCACCTCGGCAGACTAGCGGGAGTGGACGAGCAGTACTTC. Protein product: CASSHLGRLAGVDEQYF. V usage is TRBV23-1 and J usage is TRBJ2-5; TRBD2 matches 12 bases. The tail of the sequence fits TRBJ2-7 better, so the J call may be wrong. TRBV23-1 qualifies as an ORF whose function is uncertain. The CDR3 runs to 17 residues.

This chain links TRBV5-1 with TRBJ1-2, with D perhaps TRBD1 (6 bases). CDR1 is SGHRS and CDR2 is YFSETQ in the germline V gene. The germline V and J ends were trimmed by 3 bases and 4 bases, with 10 bases remaining between them. CDR3 length: 13 amino acids. CDR3 coding DNA: TGCGCCAGCAGCTCCGGACAGAGCTATGGCTACACCTTC. Translation: CASSSGQSYGYTF.

The chain couples TRBV7-9 to TRBJ1-1; 9 nucleotides align to TRBD1. CDR1 and CDR2 from the germline V gene are SEHNR and FQNEAQ (reference sequence). The CDR3 sequence is 18 residues long. The V and J ends lost 2 bases and 5 bases, in that order; junction bases with no gene match: 15. The CDR3 nucleotides are TGTGCCAGCAGCTTACCGACAGGGGGAAGGTGGCTGGAGACTGAAGCTTTCTTT. Protein product: CASSLPTGGRWLETEAFF.

This clone has only one observation. The chain is built from TRBV28 and TRBJ1-2; the D is unclear. Germline CDR1 reads MDHEN; CDR2 reads SYDVKM. This CDR3 region has 12 residues. The germline V and J ends were trimmed by 2 bases and 14 bases, with 15 bases remaining between them. In DNA, the CDR3 is TGTGCCAGCAGTTTAACGTCCCATACCAGAACCTTC. This codes for CASSLTSHTRTF.

The J gene is TRBJ2-5, the V gene TRBV18, with D unclear. Germline values: CDR1 KGHSH, CDR2 LQKENI. The CDR3 runs 15 residues. V was shortened by 6 bases and J by 2 bases, with 16 bases between the two germline ends. The CDR3 DNA is TGTGCCAGCTCCAACGTGTTCGAGAAACAAGAGACCCAGTACTTC. Encoded protein: CASSNVFEKQETQYF.

There are a few counts of this clone. The chain employs TRBV28 and TRBJ1-6, with no clear D. This CDR3 comprises 11 residues. Trimming left V 10 bases short and J 8 bases short, with 9 bases between. Germline V gene data show CDR1 as MDHEN and CDR2 as SYDVKM. CDR3 in DNA: TGTGCCACCAGGCGGGATTCACCCCTCCACTTT. Translated: CATRRDSPLHF.

The table lists this clone with a few counts. The chain recombines TRBV27 with TRBJ1-2; 9 bases are shared with TRBD1. The V gene's germline CDR1 is MNHEY and CDR2 SMNVEV (reference sequence). Trimming cost V 8 bases and J 7 bases; bases outside gene matches: 17. The CDR3 is 16 amino acids. As DNA, the CDR3 is TGTGCCAGCGGACCTTGGACAGGGGTGGCCCTAAGTGGCTACACCTTC. Amino acids: CASGPWTGVALSGYTF.